The clone carrying this T cell receptor beta chain was observed at least ten times. V lost 6 bases and J lost 0, with 16 bases in between. The CDR3 runs 16 residues. This record comes from a study of molecular identifiers for immune sequencing clone quantification. Bulk TCR libraries used previously described methods and listed TCR primers. Each CDR3 protein is one row after TCRdb ran MiXCR on the PCR reads. The sample records approximately 550,000 distinct CDR3 sequences, under 30% being singletons. The receptor was derived from a human donor in good health. Some libraries in this study had Jurkat cell RNA spiked in. The rearrangement links TRBV12-3 or TRBV12-4 to TRBJ2-3, with D hard to call. The specimen was naive CD8+ T cells from blood, with Jurkat cell RNA spiked in. The sample's subset: FACS-sorted CD8+CD4-CCR7+CD45RA+ naive T cells. CDR3 DNA sequence: TGTGCCAGCAGCCTCGTGGGCGTCACAAGCACAGATACGCAGTATTTT. Translating it yields CASSLVGVTSTDTQYF.